The 11 T cell receptor beta chains below come from one sample, sequenced in a study of regulatory T cells in long-lasting Graves disease. Construction of TCR beta libraries relied on iRepertoire HTBI primers and on Arm-PCR targeting CDR3 regions. TCRdb independently ran MiXCR on the multiplex PCR reads; one entry per CDR3 protein. The sample includes about 470,000 distinct CDR3 sequences, under 15% seen only once; the top ten take 16%. Time point here: newly diagnosed GD, antithyroid drugs for less than 3 months. Scientists built the TCR library using RNA that was extracted from PBMCs. These data also featured in a second study, about T cells in Graves' hyperthyroidism and ophthalmopathy.

Here the sequenced sample was peripheral blood mononuclear cells (PBMCs), taken at new diagnosis, from a patient treated with antithyroid drugs. The receptors shown here come from a woman aged 25 to 39 with Graves disease.

To note about this clonotype: This may stem from a read error, because a much larger clone lies one nucleotide away. This chain links TRBV7-9 with TRBJ2-7; D gene ambiguous. With 5 bases removed from V and 5 bases from J, the gap between germline ends came to 16 bases. Germline CDR1 is SEHNR and CDR2 is FQNEAQ (reference sequence). The CDR3 has 14 residues. This CDR3 is CASSPSIVVDEQYF. CDR3 nucleotide sequence: TGTGCCAGCAGCCCAAGTATAGTGGTCGACGAGCAGTACTTC. Full variable domain (remainder filled in from reference TRBV7-9 and TRBJ2-7): DTGVSQNPRHKITKRGQNVTFRCDPISEHNRLYWYRQTLGQGPEFLTYFQNEAQLEKSRLLSDRFSAERPKGSFSTLEIQRTEQGDSAMYLCASSPSIVVDEQYFGPGTRLTVT.

This clonotype was seen ten or more times. V and J are TRBV7-8 and TRBJ2-3, with D tentatively TRBD2 (6 bases). The V gene's germline CDR1 is SGHVS and CDR2 FQNEAQ. The CDR3 is 17 amino acids. V lost 4 bases and J lost 6, with 23 bases in between. The CDR3 coding sequence is TGTGCCAGCAGCTACCCTCGGGGCGGGACGGGGTCGGATACGCAGTATTTT. Its protein is CASSYPRGGTGSDTQYF.

This clonotype came up many times. The chain combines TRBV3-1 with TRBJ2-3; 8 bases are a match to TRBD2. Germline CDR1 LGHDT, CDR2 YNNKEL (reference sequence). Trimming at V came to 2 bases and at J to 2 bases, leaving 18 bases not matched to a gene. The CDR3 extends over 20 amino acids. The CDR3 region has the DNA TGTGCCAGCAGCCAAAAGGGCGTTTCTGAACTAGCGGAATACACAGATACGCAGTATTTT. Its translation is CASSQKGVSELAEYTDTQYF.

In its sample, this clonotype was seen many times. This rearrangement joins TRBV18 to TRBJ1-2, with D maybe TRBD1 (5 bases). The CDR3 has 16 amino acids. Germline CDR1 is KGHSH and CDR2 is LQKENI. Trimming stripped 2 bases from V and 3 bases from J, with 16 bases between. The CDR3, as DNA: TGTGCCAGCTCACCAGTTCCCGGGGGAATGGACTATGGCTACACCTTC. Its protein product is CASSPVPGGMDYGYTF. The full variable domain, its missing parts supplied by reference TRBV18 and TRBJ1-2, is NAGVMQNPRHLVRRRGQEARLRCSPMKGHSHVYWYRQLPEEGLKFMVYLQKENIIDESGMPKERFSAEFPKEGPSILRIQQVVRGDSAAYFCASSPVPGGMDYGYTFGSGTRLTVV.

V usage is TRBV12-5 and J usage is TRBJ2-7; 8 positions match TRBD1. This CDR3 has 13 residues. V lost 6 bases to trimming and J lost 0 bases; unmatched junction nucleotides: 1. Per germline, CDR1 LGHNT and CDR2 FRNRAP. The CDR3: CASGDRGSYEQYF. DNA of the CDR3: TGTGCTAGTGGAGACAGGGGCTCCTACGAGCAGTACTTC.

This clonotype was seen many times. The chain has TRBV28 and TRBJ2-7; D is undetermined. The CDR3 length is 17 residues. Trimming stripped 5 bases from V and 3 bases from J, with 23 bases between. Germline-derived CDR1 and CDR2 are MDHEN and SYDVKM. This CDR3 is CASSLPVAFTAFYEQYF. CDR3 nucleotides: TGTGCCAGCAGTCTCCCGGTTGCCTTTACGGCATTCTACGAGCAGTACTTC. The full variable domain, rest sourced from reference TRBV28 and TRBJ2-7, is DVKVTQSSRYLVKRTGEKVFLECVQDMDHENMFWYRQDPGLGLRLIYFSYDVKMKEKGDIPEGYSVSREKKERFSLILESASTNQTSMYLCASSLPVAFTAFYEQYFGPGTRLTVT.

The rearrangement joins TRBV20-1 to TRBJ2-3; D gene uncertain. Germline V lookup: CDR1 DFQATT, CDR2 SNEGSKA (reference sequence). The V end lost 1 base, the J end lost 1 base, and 12 bases lay between the germline ends. The CDR3 consists of 15 residues. CDR3 coding DNA: TGCAGTGCTAGAGCATCCGCGGTGCGCACAGATACGCAGTATTTT. This codes for CSARASAVRTDTQYF.

J is TRBJ2-7 and V is TRBV20-1, with TRBD1 identical over 11 bases. The CDR3 runs 13 residues. Per germline, CDR1 DFQATT and CDR2 SNEGSKA (reference sequence). The J segment lost 4 bases and the V segment lost 5 bases, leaving 4 bases of the junction unmatched. CDR3 protein: CSARWDRGYEQYF. The CDR3 DNA reads as TGCAGTGCTCGGTGGGACAGGGGGTACGAGCAGTACTTC.

Concerning this clonotype: It differs at one base from a far larger clone, so likely a read error. V usage is TRBV29-1 and J usage is TRBJ2-1; D is ambiguous. V gave up 4 bases and J gave up 10 bases, with 17 bases separating them. The CDR3 loop spans 13 amino acids. Germline-derived CDR1 and CDR2 are SQVTM and ANQGSEA. The chain's CDR3 is CSVGRVNTYEQFF. The CDR3 region has the DNA TGCAGCGTTGGCCGTGTCAATACCTACGAGCAGTTCTTC.

Turning to this clonotype: A much bigger clone sits one base away, suggesting this may be a read error. The genes are TRBV12-3 or TRBV12-4 and TRBJ2-5, with TRBD2 as a possible D gene (6 bases). V lost 6 bases and J 11 bases, leaving 13 bases between the germline ends. The CDR3 consists of 11 residues. CDR3 in amino acids: CASRLGLLQYF. CDR3 DNA sequence: TGTGCCAGCAGATTGGGACTGTTGCAGTACTTC.

This clonotype was seen ten or more times. The chain is built from TRBV2 and TRBJ2-4; D uncertain. The germline V gene has CDR1 SNHLY and CDR2 FYNNEI. The V end was cut by 3 bases, the J end by 0 bases, with 6 bases between. The CDR3 runs to 14 residues. CDR3: CASSDPSAKNIQYF. CDR3 DNA: TGTGCCAGCAGTGACCCATCAGCCAAAAACATTCAGTACTTC.